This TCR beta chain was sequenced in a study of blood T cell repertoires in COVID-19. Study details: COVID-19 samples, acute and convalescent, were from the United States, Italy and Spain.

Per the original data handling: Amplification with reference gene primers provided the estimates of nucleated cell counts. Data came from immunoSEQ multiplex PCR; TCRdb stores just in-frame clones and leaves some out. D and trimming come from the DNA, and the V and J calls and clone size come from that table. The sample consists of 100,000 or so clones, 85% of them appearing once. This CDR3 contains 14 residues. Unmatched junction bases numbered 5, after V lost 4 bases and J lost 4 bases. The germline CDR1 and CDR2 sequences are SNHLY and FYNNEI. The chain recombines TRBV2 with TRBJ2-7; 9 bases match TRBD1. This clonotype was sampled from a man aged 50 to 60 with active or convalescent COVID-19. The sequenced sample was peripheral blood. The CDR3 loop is CASSATGGRYEQYF. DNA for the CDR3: TGTGCCAGCAGTGCGACAGGGGGGAGGTACGAGCAGTACTTC.